This TCR beta chain derives from a study of CD8+CD57+ T cells in acquired aplastic anemia. The sample holds a few counts of this clonotype. For CDR3 and TCR beta VDJ profiling, genomic DNA was the template used. TCRdb reprocessed the reads via MiXCR and lists one record per CDR3 protein. The sample yields 250,000 to 350,000 distinct CDR3 sequences, roughly 50% seen once. This TCR came from a human donor with severe aplastic anemia or a healthy control (not recorded which). The material sequenced was sorted CD4+, CD8+, or CD8+CD57+ T cells (not recorded which) from PBMCs.

CDR3 coding DNA: TGTGCCAGCTCACTTAAAGGGGGGGTTGCGACTGAAGCTTTCTTT. This translates into CASSLKGGVATEAFF. V and J are TRBV18 and TRBJ1-1; tentatively, D is TRBD1 (6 bases). Per the germline V gene, CDR1 is KGHSH and CDR2 is LQKENI. Trimming pared 4 bases from V and 5 bases from J, leaving 17 bases between. The CDR3 is 15 amino acids.